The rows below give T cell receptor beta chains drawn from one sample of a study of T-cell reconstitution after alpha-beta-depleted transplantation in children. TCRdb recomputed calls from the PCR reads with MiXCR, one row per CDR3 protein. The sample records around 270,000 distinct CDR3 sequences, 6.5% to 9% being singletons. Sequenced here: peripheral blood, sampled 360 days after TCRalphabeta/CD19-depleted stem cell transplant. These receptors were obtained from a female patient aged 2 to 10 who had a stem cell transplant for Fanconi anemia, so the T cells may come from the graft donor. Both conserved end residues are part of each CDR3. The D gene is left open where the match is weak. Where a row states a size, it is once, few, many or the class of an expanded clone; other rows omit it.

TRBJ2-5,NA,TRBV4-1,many,CASSQDVTTFQETQYF,TGCGCCAGCAGCCAAGATGTGACTACCTTCCAAGAGACCCAGTACTTC
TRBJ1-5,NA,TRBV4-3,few,CASSQALGGYQPQHF,TGCGCCAGCAGCCAAGCCCTAGGAGGGTATCAGCCCCAGCATTTT
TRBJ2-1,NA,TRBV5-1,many,CASSPGDGHSYNEQFF,TGCGCCAGCAGCCCGGGGGACGGACACTCCTACAATGAGCAGTTCTTC
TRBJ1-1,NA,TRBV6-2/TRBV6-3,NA,CASSPAGWTEAFF,TGTGCCAGCAGTCCGGCAGGCTGGACTGAAGCTTTCTTT
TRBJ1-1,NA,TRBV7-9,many,CASSFGPPGKIYRAFF,TGTGCCAGCAGCTTTGGACCCCCAGGTAAAATCTACAGAGCTTTCTTT
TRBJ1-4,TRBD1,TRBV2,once,CASSGTGGLAQGEKLFF,TGTGCCAGCAGTGGGACAGGGGGATTGGCACAGGGGGAAAAACTGTTTTTT
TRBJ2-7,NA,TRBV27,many,CASSLMGPDFSYEQYF,TGTGCCAGCAGTCTAATGGGCCCAGACTTCTCCTACGAGCAGTACTTC
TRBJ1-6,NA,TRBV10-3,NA,CAIRASTAPNSPLHF,TGTGCCATCAGGGCTTCGACAGCACCTAATTCACCCCTCCACTTT
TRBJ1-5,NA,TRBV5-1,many,CASSSDGFQPQHF,TGCGCCAGCAGCTCCGACGGGTTCCAGCCCCAGCATTTT
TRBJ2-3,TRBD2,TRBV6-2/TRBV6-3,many,CASSYPMMTSGGPTSTDTQYF,TGTGCCAGCAGTTACCCTATGATGACTAGCGGGGGACCCACTAGCACAGATACGCAGTATTTT
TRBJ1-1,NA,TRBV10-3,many,CAISESVGTEAFF,TGTGCCATCAGTGAGTCTGTGGGCACTGAAGCTTTCTTT
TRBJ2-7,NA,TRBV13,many,CASSLDQASYYEQYF,TGTGCCAGCAGCTTAGATCAAGCCTCTTACTACGAGCAGTACTTC
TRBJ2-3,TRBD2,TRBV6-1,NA,CASTRGGLSTDTQYF,TGTGCCAGCACACGGGGGGGCCTTAGCACAGATACGCAGTATTTT
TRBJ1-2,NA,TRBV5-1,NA,CASSLGPGPGTYGYTF,TGCGCCAGCAGCTTGGGTCCGGGCCCCGGGACCTATGGCTACACCTTC
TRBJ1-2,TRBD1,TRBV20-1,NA,CSARDHSGGGYTF,TGCAGTGCTAGAGATCACTCAGGGGGGGGCTACACCTTC
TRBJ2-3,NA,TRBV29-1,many,CSVEGGQGGLTDTQYF,TGCAGCGTTGAAGGAGGACAGGGAGGGCTCACAGATACGCAGTATTTT
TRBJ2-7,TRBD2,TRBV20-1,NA,CSAVAGGYEQYF,TGCAGTGCAGTAGCGGGAGGTTACGAGCAGTACTTC
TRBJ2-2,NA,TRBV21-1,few,CASSNSGRAFTGELFF,TGTGCCAGCAGCAATAGCGGGAGGGCCTTCACCGGGGAGCTGTTTTTT